Below, 28 T cell receptor beta chains from the same sample are listed, as sequenced in a study of CD8 T cell repertoires and HIV-1 epitope variants. Repertoires were generated with immunoSEQ multiplex PCR, while TCRdb's copy carries only in-frame clones and drops some. The sample yields several thousand clones, about three fifths seen once. These receptors have no known antigen. Material: cultured CD8+ T cells derived from PBMCs. The receptor set was obtained from a male donor with HIV.

The genes are TRBV25-1 and TRBJ2-7; either TRBD1 or TRBD2 may supply D (6 bases each). The V end lost 4 bases, the J end lost 3 bases, and 10 bases lay between the germline ends. The germline CDR1 and CDR2 sequences are MGHDK and SYGVNS. This CDR3 spans 13 amino acids. In nucleotides, the CDR3 is TGTGCCAGCAGTGTGGAGGGACACTACGAGCAGTACTTC. Protein product: CASSVEGHYEQYF.

J is TRBJ2-1 and V is TRBV27; possible D gene TRBD2, 6 bases. The CDR3 spans 14 residues. V was shortened by 2 bases and J by 4 bases, with 9 bases between the two germline ends. Germline V lookup: CDR1 MNHEY, CDR2 SMNVEV (reference sequence). CDR3 DNA: TGTGCCAGCAGTTTAGGGGACTCGTACAATGAGCAGTTCTTC. Its protein product is CASSLGDSYNEQFF.

The chain recombines TRBV2 with TRBJ1-6; D remains ambiguous. The CDR3 extends over 17 amino acids. Trimming took off 4 bases at V and 0 bases at J, with 13 bases between the two ends. Germline V lookup: CDR1 SNHLY, CDR2 FYNNEI. The CDR3 is CASSGDDESSYNSPLHF. CDR3 bases: TGTGCCAGCAGTGGTGACGATGAAAGCTCCTATAATTCACCCCTCCACTTT.

This clone was found a few times. The chain is built from TRBV7-6 and TRBJ1-2, with 7 bases fitting TRBD1. The CDR3 consists of 13 residues. Germline V gene data show CDR1 as SGHVS and CDR2 as FNYEAQ. V gave up 5 bases and J gave up 3 bases; unmatched junction bases: 3. The CDR3 coding sequence is TGTGCCAGCAGCCCCGGGACAGACTATGGCTACACCTTC. The encoded protein is CASSPGTDYGYTF.

This chain links TRBV28 with TRBJ2-1; perhaps TRBD1 as D (6 bases). The CDR3 has 16 residues. CDR1 MDHEN and CDR2 SYDVKM come from the germline V gene. V gave up 2 bases and J gave up 0 bases, with 11 bases separating them. CDR3 DNA sequence: TGTGCCAGCAGTTTAATGACAGGCAGCTCCTACAATGAGCAGTTCTTC. This gives the protein CASSLMTGSSYNEQFF.

This clone was detected only once. The rearrangement links TRBV9 to TRBJ1-6; the D is unclear. This CDR3 has 14 residues. V was clipped by 2 bases and J by 1 base, with 4 bases between them. Germline V lookup: CDR1 SGDLS, CDR2 YYNGEE. CDR3: CASSVGSYNSPLHF. The CDR3 bases are TGTGCCAGCAGCGTTGGTTCCTATAATTCACCCCTCCACTTT.

The chain carries TRBV27 and TRBJ2-1, with TRBD2 matching over 7 bases. Germline-derived CDR1 and CDR2 are MNHEY and SMNVEV (reference sequence). This CDR3 spans 13 amino acids. The V segment lost 0 bases and the J segment 12 bases; nucleotides outside the gene matches: 5. CDR3: CASSLSSSGTQFF. The DNA for the CDR3 is TGTGCCAGCAGTTTATCCTCTAGCGGAACGCAGTTCTTC.

About this clone itself: At one boundary the junction diverges from the germline segment, which might be a read error. The chain couples TRBV10-3 to TRBJ2-2, with TRBD2 identical over 14 bases. The germline CDR1 and CDR2 sequences are ENHRY and SYGVKD. The CDR3 runs 18 residues. CDR3 DNA sequence: TGTGCCAGCAGTAAACGACTAGCGGGAGGGAGTGCTGGCGGGGAGCTGTTTTTT. Translating gives CASSKRLAGGSAGGELFF.

V usage is TRBV7-6 and J usage is TRBJ1-1; D remains ambiguous. CDR3 length: 13 residues. CDR1 SGHVS and CDR2 FNYEAQ come from the germline V gene. Between the trimmed V and J ends, which lost 8 bases and 1 base, there was a span of 11 bases. The CDR3 region is CASSREGNTEAFF. The CDR3 nucleotides read TGTGCCAGCTCCCGAGAGGGGAACACTGAAGCTTTCTTT.

The chain is built from TRBV29-1 and TRBJ2-3; 7 bases are a match to TRBD2. This CDR3 contains 14 residues. The trim removed 4 bases at V and 1 base at J, leaving 5 bases unmatched. Germline lookup yields CDR1 SQVTM and CDR2 ANQGSEA. Here the CDR3 DNA reads TGCAGCGTTGCGGGGGGAGTAGGCACAGATACGCAGTATTTT. It translates to CSVAGGVGTDTQYF.

This chain joins TRBV5-4 and TRBJ2-5; perhaps TRBD2 as D (5 bases). The germline CDR1 and CDR2 sequences are SGHNT and YYREEE (reference sequence). Trimming cost V 0 bases and J 5 bases, with 5 bases left between them. There are 12 residues in the CDR3. CDR3 in DNA: TGTGCCAGCAGCTTGGCGGGGGAGACCCAGTACTTC. Protein: CASSLAGETQYF.

The genes are TRBV7-2 and TRBJ1-6; a weak D match, TRBD1 (6 bases). From germline, CDR1 is SGHTA and CDR2 FQGNSA. This CDR3 region has 18 residues. The ends were cut back, 1 base at V and 3 bases at J, with 16 bases in the middle. In nucleotides, the CDR3 is TGTGCCAGCAGCTTAGTAGCGGGGGCAGACCTCTATAATTCACCCCTCCACTTT. Residues: CASSLVAGADLYNSPLHF.

The chain employs TRBV4-1 and TRBJ1-6; tentative D call: TRBD1 (6 bases). The CDR3 runs to 14 residues. Per germline, CDR1 MGHRA and CDR2 YSYEKL. Trimming removed 4 bases at V and 7 bases at J, with 11 bases between. CDR3: CASSPGQQNSPLHF. The CDR3 region has the DNA TGCGCCAGCAGCCCCGGACAGCAGAATTCACCCCTCCACTTT.

The V gene is TRBV9, the J gene TRBJ2-7; 13 positions agree with TRBD2. CDR3 length: 15 amino acids. Trimming cost V 4 bases and J 3 bases; bases outside gene matches: 4. Germline V gene sequence: CDR1 SGDLS, CDR2 YYNGEE. The CDR3 region is CASSPRTSGSYEQYF. The CDR3 nucleotides read TGTGCCAGCAGCCCGCGGACTAGCGGGAGCTACGAGCAGTACTTC.

CDR3 amino acids: CASSSESYEQYF. The CDR3, as DNA: TGCGCCAGCAGCTCCGAATCCTACGAGCAGTACTTC. The chain joins TRBV5-1 to TRBJ2-7; no reliable D call. V lost 3 bases to trimming and J lost 1 base, with 5 bases between them. Per germline, CDR1 SGHRS and CDR2 YFSETQ. The CDR3 is made up of 12 amino acids.

The chain uses TRBV6-6 and TRBJ1-5; D is perhaps TRBD1 (6 bases). Trimming took 5 bases from V and 5 from J, leaving 16 bases between them. Germline V gene data show CDR1 as MNHNY and CDR2 as SVGAGI (reference sequence). The CDR3 is 15 residues long. CDR3 sequence (DNA): TGTGCCAGCAGTGGGGGGCAGGGGATACATCAGCCCCAGCATTTT. This translates into CASSGGQGIHQPQHF.

The J gene is TRBJ2-5, the V gene TRBV10-3; 8 positions match TRBD2. This CDR3 region has 12 residues. The V and J ends lost 11 bases and 5 bases, in that order; junction bases with no gene match: 7. The germline V gene encodes CDR1 ENHRY and CDR2 SYGVKD. CDR3 region: CASRAGDETQYF. The DNA of the CDR3 is TGTGCCTCGAGAGCGGGAGACGAGACCCAGTACTTC.

This clone has a single count. The chain employs TRBV15 and TRBJ2-3, with TRBD1 matching 7 bases. Germline V gene sequence: CDR1 LNHNV, CDR2 YYDKDF (reference sequence). J lost 2 bases, V lost 2 bases, and 10 bases had no gene match. The CDR3 runs to 17 residues. Written as DNA, the CDR3 is TGTGCCACCAGCAGATACCCCGGACAGGACCCCACAGATACGCAGTATTTT. As protein: CATSRYPGQDPTDTQYF. The complete variable domain, with remaining parts taken from reference TRBV15 and TRBJ2-3, reads DAMVIQNPRYQVTQFGKPVTLSCSQTLNHNVMYWYQQKSSQAPKLLFHYYDKDFNNEADTPDNFQSRRPNTSFCFLDIRSPGLGDTAMYLCATSRYPGQDPTDTQYFGPGTRLTVL.

The V and J genes are TRBV11-2 and TRBJ2-7; 11 bases align to TRBD2. Looked up from germline, CDR1 is SGHAT and CDR2 is FQNNGV. The CDR3 contains 18 residues. J lost 9 bases, V lost 0 bases, and 16 bases had no gene match. The CDR3 sequence is CASSLDRTRGSGGAGQYF. The CDR3 nucleotides are TGTGCCAGCAGCTTAGATCGGACCCGGGGTAGCGGGGGGGCGGGGCAGTACTTC.

V usage is TRBV6-1 and J usage is TRBJ2-2; D remains unclear. Trimming removed 2 bases at V and 0 bases at J, with 7 bases between. Germline V gene sequence: CDR1 MNHNS, CDR2 SASEGT. The CDR3 is 15 residues long. The CDR3 DNA follows: TGTGCCAGCAGTGAACTGATATCGAACACCGGGGAGCTGTTTTTT. Its translation is CASSELISNTGELFF.

This rearrangement joins TRBV28 to TRBJ1-1; no firm D call. This CDR3 has 14 amino acids. Between the trimmed V and J ends, which lost 7 bases and 4 bases, there was a span of 16 bases. The germline V gene has CDR1 MDHEN and CDR2 SYDVKM. The CDR3 sequence: CASTVPRSGTEAFF. The CDR3 nucleotides are TGTGCCAGCACCGTGCCGAGGTCGGGCACTGAAGCTTTCTTT.

This clone was observed a few times. V is TRBV10-1 and J is TRBJ1-6; 7 positions match TRBD1. V shed 7 bases and J 7 bases; nucleotides not matched to a gene: 13. Germline CDR1 is WNHNN and CDR2 is SYGVQD (reference sequence). This CDR3 contains 16 residues. CDR3 sequence: CASTEFRGAINSPLHF. DNA of the CDR3: TGCGCCAGCACCGAATTCAGGGGGGCGATCAATTCACCCCTCCACTTT.

J is TRBJ2-1 and V is TRBV10-3; 8 positions agree with TRBD2. V shed 3 bases, J shed 8 bases, and the junction held 3 bases outside the gene matches. This CDR3 spans 13 amino acids. Germline V gene lookup returns CDR1 ENHRY and CDR2 SYGVKD. CDR3 DNA: TGTGCCATCAGTGAAGCGGGAGTTGATGAGCAGTTCTTC. The encoded protein is CAISEAGVDEQFF.

This clone was detected once. The gene calls are TRBV9 and TRBJ2-3; unclear D gene. The CDR3 has 16 residues. Trimming pared 2 bases from V and 0 bases from J, leaving 13 bases between. Germline values: CDR1 SGDLS, CDR2 YYNGEE. In DNA form, the CDR3 reads TGTGCCAGCAGCGTGGGCCCGCTCTGGAGCACAGATACGCAGTATTTT. Amino acid sequence: CASSVGPLWSTDTQYF.

The chain joins TRBV21-1 to TRBJ2-5; TRBD1, as called in the table, went unchecked against the DNA. TRBV21-1 is shown as a pseudogene. The CDR3 contains 19 residues. In DNA form, the CDR3 reads TGTGCCAGCAGCAACGGTCAAGGGGCCAACAGGGGGCGGGGAGAGACCCAGTACTTC. As protein: CASSNGQGANRGRGETQYF.

This clone is categorized as medium-sized (0.01 to 0.1%). V and J are TRBV5-1 and TRBJ1-5; D unresolved. The CDR3 runs to 17 residues. Trimming left V 4 bases short and J 6 bases short, with 23 bases between. The germline gives CDR1 SGHRS, CDR2 YFSETQ. Here the CDR3 DNA reads TGCGCCAGCAGCCCGGTACCTGACATCGGGAGGGCTCAGCCCCAGCATTTT. Translation gives CASSPVPDIGRAQPQHF.

CDR3 in amino acids: CASSLDFGAYNEQFF. DNA of the CDR3: TGTGCCAGCAGCTTAGATTTTGGGGCCTACAATGAGCAGTTCTTC. The chain is built from TRBV11-3 and TRBJ2-1, with D unclear. CDR3 length: 15 amino acids. Trimming shortened V by 0 bases and J by 2 bases, and 8 bases separated the two germline ends. CDR1 SGHNT and CDR2 YENEEA come from the germline V gene.

This clone was recorded once. This chain joins TRBV7-9 and TRBJ2-3, with 8 bases fitting TRBD2. The length of the CDR3 is 17 residues. Trimming at V came to 2 bases and at J to 1 base, leaving 8 bases not matched to a gene. CDR1 SEHNR and CDR2 FQNEAQ come from the germline V gene (reference sequence). The CDR3 region is CASSLLAGGKRTDTQYF. The CDR3, as DNA: TGTGCCAGCAGCTTATTGGCGGGGGGAAAGCGCACAGATACGCAGTATTTT.